The sequence of this T cell receptor beta chain was determined in a study of blood T cell repertoires in COVID-19 (dated by TCRdb to 2018 to 2020). With respect to the entire study: The collaborator samples originated in the United States, Italy and Spain and spanned the acute and convalescent phases of COVID-19. The prospective study material was composed of cDNA or gDNA derived from T cells, B-cell-depleted T cells, or PBMCs. The dataset comprised deeply sampled blood TCRbeta repertoires from subjects exposed to, actively infected with, or recovered from COVID-19. The repertoires were made available in a free public database intended to serve as a resource for research on the immune response to SARS-CoV-2. Samples were obtained from the ongoing ImmuneRACE study (first 160 participants) and from some 1,300 subjects provided by 6 global collaborators. A de-identified subject ID, COVID-19 status, age in years and sex were almost always included in the sample metadata. Where HLA class I and class II types were available, the types were taken from metadata supplied by the sample provider, not from assay-based typing. Results the study describes overall, beyond this receptor: The quantity of clinical and demographic metadata differed by source and by participant and was supplied without curation.

TCRbeta CDR3 regions were amplified from genomic DNA using the immunoSEQ Assay, a bias-controlled multiplex PCR. As for the original processing: Within the assay, amplification of reference gene primers was used to estimate how many nucleated cells each sample contained. Sequence reads were collapsed and filtered to measure the absolute abundance of every unique TCRbeta CDR3 rearrangement. For each sample, productive Simpson clonality was calculated by taking the square root of Simpson's diversity index across productive rearrangements. The source is immuneACCESS, and TCRdb retained only in-frame sequences with V and J called. Part of the clones is not carried over; for the studies checked, unresolved V genes explain less than half of this, and the remainder is unexplained. For V, J and clone size, that table is used; D and trimming come from the DNA. Within this sample are approximately 290,000 clones, with 80% to 90% of them counted one time only. Clones ranked in the top ten supply around 0.8% of the sample.

Reading the germline V gene gives CDR1 SGHVS and CDR2 FNYEAQ. The CDR3 measures 19 amino acids from cysteine to phenylalanine. Only CDR3 DNA remains: 57 bases, in frame from the first base. V and J are truncated by 1 base and 1 base respectively, leaving an intervening sequence of 17 bases. Concerning this clone itself: Its antigen remains unidentified. Base qualities are not provided; no much larger clone lies one nucleotide away.

Collaborating institutions collected whole blood in K2EDTA tubes following their own protocols. For TCRbeta analysis, collaborators shipped samples in one of three forms: frozen whole blood, isolated PBMCs, or DNA extracted from either of those sample types. This receptor was taken from a man aged 25-45 years with acute or convalescent COVID-19. The sequenced material came from peripheral blood. This sequence uses TRBV7-6 and TRBJ1-6, and TRBD1 may be the D gene, going by 5 matching bases. The nucleotides are TGTGCCAGCAGCTTAGATATTTGGCAGGGAGGATCCTATAATTCACCCCTCCACTTT. This yields the protein CASSLDIWQGGSYNSPLHF. With the rest looked up from the reference TRBV7-6 and TRBJ1-6 genes rather than sequenced, the full variable domain is GAGVSQSPRYKVTKRGQDVALRCDPISGHVSLYWYRQALGQGPEFLTYFNYEAQQDKSGLPNDRFSAERPEGSISTLTIQRTEQRDSAMYRCASSLDIWQGGSYNSPLHFGNGTRLTVT.